Listed below are T cell receptor beta chains from one sample, sequenced in a study of identifying expanded T cells in peripheral blood. Some clones are missing from TCRdb's copy, which holds only in-frame ones; the method was immunoSEQ multiplex PCR. The sample lists approximately 90,000 clones, 75% to 90% occurring once. What was sequenced was blood. The receptors derive from a person aged 18 to 75 in good health. Both conserved end residues are part of each CDR3.

v_gene,CDR3aa
TRBV5-8,CASSALRQGWNEQYF
TRBV10-3,CAIQSSNTEAFF
TRBV27,CAAGPGGGVYNEQFF
TRBV5-6,CASSLESRSGAGIQYF
TRBV2,CASSGPQPPTEDTF
TRBV11-3,CASSPNPTAEAFF
TRBV2,CASSEWDRGGYTF
TRBV7-2,CASSSYMEENYGYTF
TRBV11-3,CASSLGGTDTQYF
TRBV9,CASSAHGGDPETQYF
TRBV7-9,CASGLDSNNEQFF
TRBV5-4,CASSSLRGGNEQYF
TRBV5-1,CASNPDGDVYGYTF
TRBV6-5,CASSPDRSYQPQHF
TRBV6-6,CASTAEGTEAFF
TRBV18,CASSPSTSGGAHNEQFF
TRBV4-1,CASSQVRVSPLHF